These T cell receptor beta chains were read from a single sample in a study of T cell repertoires in cytomegalovirus infection. TCRdb re-called the reads with MiXCR, one entry per CDR3 protein. The data hold around 530,000 distinct CDR3 sequences, with about 26% observed a single time. Source material: PBMCs. Every receptor here comes from a human donor in good health (CMV status not recorded). Some clones in this sample may be carry-over from other donors' samples. The CDR3 runs from the conserved cysteine through the conserved F or W. D genes are given only for firm matches. Rows give clone size only sometimes, using once, few, many, or a class for an expanded clone.

NA,few,TRBV4-1,TRBJ2-3,14,CASSQPRRADTQYF,TGCGCCAGCAGCCAGCCCCGGAGGGCAGATACGCAGTATTTT
TRBD1,many,TRBV12-3/TRBV12-4,TRBJ1-2,15,CASSLGQGARYGYTF,TGTGCCAGCAGTTTAGGTCAGGGGGCGCGGTATGGCTACACCTTC
TRBD1,NA,TRBV19,TRBJ2-1,15,CASSHGGGQGFRVGF,TGTGCCAGTAGCCACGGAGGGGGACAGGGATTCAGGGTGGGCTTC
NA,NA,TRBV5-5,TRBJ2-3,16,CASSPHSGSAGDTQYF,TGTGCCAGCAGCCCTCATAGCGGTTCGGCGGGAGATACGCAGTATTTT
NA,many,TRBV7-2,TRBJ1-2,14,CASSPQDGNYGYTF,TGTGCCAGCAGCCCCCAGGACGGGAACTATGGCTACACCTTC
NA,NA,TRBV11-2,TRBJ2-2,14,CASSPLIQGGELFF,TGTGCCAGCAGCCCCTTGATACAAGGCGGGGAGCTGTTTTTT
TRBD2,NA,TRBV6-2/TRBV6-3,TRBJ2-3,15,CASRPFSRESDTQYF,TGTGCCAGCAGACCCTTCTCGCGGGAGAGTGATACGCAGTATTTT
NA,many,TRBV7-2,TRBJ1-4,15,CASSLSSGANEKLFF,TGTGCCAGCAGCTTATCTTCAGGGGCTAATGAAAAACTGTTTTTT
TRBD1,few,TRBV7-8,TRBJ2-1,17,CASSLAIGQGAYNEQFF,TGTGCCAGCAGCTTAGCGATCGGACAGGGGGCTTACAATGAGCAGTTCTTC
TRBD1,many,TRBV12-3/TRBV12-4,TRBJ1-1,12,CASSPGTGSAFF,TGTGCCAGCAGCCCGGGGACAGGGAGCGCTTTCTTT
NA,NA,TRBV27,TRBJ2-6,16,CATTRQHGTGANVLTF,TGTGCCACCACGAGGCAGCACGGGACTGGGGCCAACGTCCTGACTTTC
NA,NA,TRBV20-1,TRBJ2-7,11,CSAKGNYEQYF,TGCAGTGCCAAGGGGAACTACGAGCAGTACTTC
NA,few,TRBV6-1,TRBJ1-2,16,CASTLNSATFNYGYTF,TGTGCCAGCACTCTCAACTCGGCGACATTTAACTATGGCTACACCTTC
TRBD1,many,TRBV7-9,TRBJ2-7,16,CASSFEWGQSGYEQYF,TGTGCCAGCAGCTTCGAATGGGGACAGAGCGGCTACGAGCAGTACTTC
NA,few,TRBV27,TRBJ2-7,11,CASSRGNEQYF,TGTGCCAGCAGTAGGGGGAACGAGCAGTACTTC
NA,few,TRBV19,TRBJ2-2,14,CASSTQGGAGELFF,TGTGCCAGTAGTACCCAAGGGGGGGCCGGGGAGCTGTTTTTT
NA,NA,TRBV27,TRBJ1-2,13,CASSDAGRNGYTF,TGTGCCAGCAGTGACGCCGGGAGAAATGGCTACACCTTC
TRBD2,few,TRBV11-2,TRBJ2-1,16,CASSLEPAGAYNEQFF,TGTGCCAGCAGCTTAGAGCCAGCGGGAGCCTACAATGAGCAGTTCTTC
NA,few,TRBV6-5,TRBJ2-5,20,CASSYSQGRGAHRTQETQYF,TGTGCCAGCAGTTACTCTCAGGGGAGGGGCGCCCACCGTACCCAAGAGACCCAGTACTTC
NA,NA,TRBV15,TRBJ1-2,14,CATSRGTPTDGYTF,TGTGCCACCAGCAGGGGGACTCCCACTGACGGCTACACCTTC
NA,many,TRBV7-2,TRBJ2-7,13,CASRDMQTYEQYF,TGTGCCAGCAGAGACATGCAGACCTACGAGCAGTACTTC
NA,few,TRBV7-2,TRBJ2-1,15,CASSLITSSYNEQFF,TGTGCCAGCAGCTTAATCACTAGCTCCTACAATGAGCAGTTCTTC
NA,many,TRBV7-6,TRBJ1-1,14,CASSIRGDDTEAFF,TGTGCCAGCAGCATAAGGGGGGATGACACTGAAGCTTTCTTT
TRBD2,few,TRBV12-3/TRBV12-4,TRBJ2-5,19,CASSLALGTSGRVTETQYF,TGTGCCAGCAGTTTAGCGCTCGGGACTAGCGGGAGGGTCACGGAGACCCAGTACTTC
NA,NA,TRBV4-1,TRBJ1-2,14,CASSPLTPFLGYTF,TGCGCCAGCAGCCCCTTAACTCCGTTTTTAGGCTACACCTTC
NA,many,TRBV18,TRBJ2-3,13,CASSPPVTDTQYF,TGTGCCAGCTCACCACCGGTAACAGATACGCAGTATTTT
TRBD2,NA,TRBV6-1,TRBJ2-5,17,CASRQGTSGTQQGTQYF,TGTGCCAGCAGACAGGGGACTAGCGGGACTCAACAGGGGACCCAGTACTTC
NA,few,TRBV6-5,TRBJ2-2,13,CASSYGFPGELFF,TGTGCCAGCAGTTACGGTTTCCCCGGGGAGCTGTTTTTT
NA,few,TRBV11-3,TRBJ2-3,14,CASSPDRRTDTQYF,TGTGCCAGCAGCCCGGACAGAAGAACAGATACGCAGTATTTT
NA,few,TRBV7-2,TRBJ2-1,12,CASSFSIGEQFF,TGTGCCAGCAGCTTCTCTATCGGGGAGCAGTTCTTC
TRBD2,NA,TRBV2,TRBJ2-2,16,CASSDSPSGTTGELFF,TGTGCCAGCAGTGATTCCCCTAGCGGGACCACCGGGGAGCTGTTTTTT
TRBD1,once,TRBV29-1,TRBJ1-6,13,CSVRQGIGSPLHF,TGCAGCGTCCGACAGGGGATAGGGTCACCCCTCCACTTT
NA,few,TRBV28,TRBJ1-3,16,CASSFSITSSGNTIYF,TGTGCCAGCAGTTTCTCTATTACTAGCTCTGGAAACACCATATATTTT
TRBD1,NA,TRBV7-8,TRBJ1-4,16,CASSLGIGQGYEKLFF,TGTGCCAGCAGCTTAGGTATCGGACAGGGGTATGAAAAACTGTTTTTT
TRBD1,NA,TRBV7-2,TRBJ1-5,15,CASSFQGAQGQPQHF,TGTGCCAGCAGCTTTCAGGGGGCGCAGGGTCAGCCCCAGCATTTT
NA,few,TRBV4-2,TRBJ2-7,12,CASSSRNYEQYF,TGTGCCAGCAGCTCCCGCAACTACGAGCAGTACTTC
TRBD2,many,TRBV7-2,TRBJ2-1,16,CASSLAGTSSYNEQFF,TGTGCCAGCAGCTTAGCAGGGACTAGCTCCTACAATGAGCAGTTCTTC
TRBD1,NA,TRBV20-1,TRBJ1-1,15,CSAREAGTGSAEAFF,TGCAGTGCTAGAGAGGCCGGGACAGGGTCGGCGGAGGCTTTCTTT
TRBD1,NA,TRBV19,TRBJ2-7,16,CASRPRGTGEFYEQYF,TGTGCCAGTAGACCACGCGGGACAGGGGAATTCTACGAGCAGTACTTC
NA,few,TRBV7-6,TRBJ2-7,12,CASSLGTNEQYF,TGTGCCAGCAGCTTAGGGACAAACGAGCAGTACTTC
TRBD2,many,TRBV7-2,TRBJ2-1,15,CASSLTAGGPNEQFF,TGTGCCAGCAGCTTAACCGCGGGAGGGCCGAATGAGCAGTTCTTC
NA,NA,TRBV6-1,TRBJ1-1,11,CASSYWTEAFF,TGTGCCAGCAGTTATTGGACTGAAGCTTTCTTT
TRBD2,NA,TRBV9,TRBJ2-1,14,CASSVVLAGGEQFF,TGTGCCAGCAGCGTAGTGCTAGCGGGAGGTGAGCAGTTCTTC
NA,few,TRBV20-1,TRBJ2-2,13,CSAAPLNVRELFF,TGCAGTGCCGCCCCTTTGAACGTCAGGGAGCTGTTTTTT
TRBD2,NA,TRBV29-1,TRBJ2-1,15,CSALPRAGGYNEQFF,TGCAGCGCTCTCCCCCGGGCGGGAGGGTACAATGAGCAGTTCTTC
NA,NA,TRBV10-3,TRBJ1-2,14,CAIGGGEANYGYTF,TGTGCCATCGGAGGAGGGGAGGCTAACTATGGCTACACCTTC
NA,many,TRBV7-2,TRBJ2-5,11,CASSYKETQYF,TGTGCCAGCAGCTATAAAGAGACCCAGTACTTC